One T cell receptor beta chain is described in this entry. The antigen remains unidentified. The data are from a study of cytomegalovirus exposure and HLA in healthy donors. The V segment lost 0 bases and the J segment 0 bases; nucleotides outside the gene matches: 4. The germline V gene encodes CDR1 SGHRS and CDR2 YFSETQ. This CDR3 has 16 amino acids. The PCR ran on 60 Vbeta and 13 Jbeta primers. Study processing details: Later analysis identified tens of millions of unique TCR beta chains, about 10 million shared. The protocol was immunoSEQ multiplex PCR, while the TCRdb copy is restricted to in-frame clones and leaves out a portion. V and J calls and clone size are those listed in that table; D and trimming were worked out from the DNA. The table records around 180,000 clones, about 84% of them present only once. General study points: Sequencing likely caused a cluster of highly shared sequence variants. For cytomegalovirus status, the classifier reportedly gave diagnoses with high specificity and sensitivity.

This chain joins TRBV5-1 and TRBJ2-3; 7 bases agree with TRBD1. This clonotype originated in a man younger than 30 in good health and CMV-seronegative. The material sequenced was PBMCs. CDR3 region: CASSLARQGSTDTQYF. CDR3 DNA sequence: TGCGCCAGCAGCTTGGCTCGACAGGGTAGCACAGATACGCAGTATTTT.